This T cell receptor beta chain stems from a study of cytomegalovirus exposure and HLA in healthy donors. 60 Vbeta and 13 Jbeta primers were used in PCR. Profiling relied on immunoSEQ multiplex PCR, and the TCRdb table lists in-frame clones only, not all of them. The table lists nearly 65,000 clones, roughly 67% of them singletons, with around 5.4% in the top ten. The ends were cut back, 6 bases at V and 6 bases at J, with 15 bases in the middle. Germline CDR1 SGHVS, CDR2 FQNEAQ. The CDR3 extends over 13 amino acids. Whole-study results and caveats: Near-uniform donor sequencing depth was presumed by presence/absence analyses. Later analysis identified about 18,000 TCR beta sequences associated with HLA alleles, using a false discovery rate threshold of 0.05.

Note on this clone: Its cognate antigen is unknown.

The sequenced material came from PBMCs. The origin of this receptor is a man aged 50 to 59 in good health and CMV-seronegative. This chain links TRBV7-8 with TRBJ2-7; D unresolved. DNA for the CDR3: TGTGCCAGCAGGAATAGAGAGGTGGGCGAGCAGTACTTC. This gives the protein CASRNREVGEQYF.